This T cell receptor beta chain was retrieved from a study of T cell changes during pregnancy in multiple sclerosis (dated by TCRdb to about 2019). Study-wide context: The study examined how the T cell repertoire changed over the course of pregnancy in women with multiple sclerosis.

In regard to this clone: This clone's antigen is unknown. No quality values exist for individual bases; no much larger clone is one base distant.

Libraries were prepared through the immunoSEQ multiplex PCR assay. This immuneACCESS table, as held by TCRdb, lists in-frame sequences with V and J called but not all clones. Of the missing ones, under half trace to an unresolved V gene in checked studies; the others have no known cause. The sample table lists about 36,000 clones, roughly 93% of them with a count of one. The top ten constitute approximately 0.44% of the sample. The CDR3 starts with the cysteine, ends with the phenylalanine, and has 12 residues. CDR3 DNA only is kept here, 36 bases in frame from base 1. The CDR1 and CDR2 encoded by the germline V gene (reference sequence) are SEHNR and FQNEAQ. The germline ends are 8 bases apart after V is trimmed by 5 bases and J by 3 bases.

This receptor was obtained from a female donor with multiple sclerosis, enrolled in a pregnancy study. The sequencing here drew on CD4+ T cells from peripheral blood mononuclear cells, taken in the first trimester of pregnancy. Rearrangement joined TRBV7-9 to TRBJ2-7, with no reliable assignment of the D segment. The CDR3 loop reads CASSPSNYEQYF. The DNA sequence is TGTGCCAGCAGCCCCTCTAACTACGAGCAGTACTTC.